The 25 T cell receptor beta chains presented below share a single source sample, sequenced in a study of cytomegalovirus exposure and HLA in healthy donors. Both 60 Vbeta primers and 13 Jbeta primers went into the PCR. TCRdb's table, derived via immunoSEQ multiplex PCR, lists solely in-frame clones and lacks some. The sample lists 75,000 to 95,000 clones, around 80% occurring once. Sequences were obtained from PBMCs. The receptors were sampled from a human donor in good health.

In this sample, this clone turned up once. CDR3 loop: CASSLGQVGDEQYF. CDR3 coding DNA: TGTGCCAGCAGCTTGGGACAGGTTGGGGACGAGCAGTACTTC. The chain employs TRBV5-6 and TRBJ2-7; the D gene is possibly TRBD1 (6 bases). The CDR3 loop spans 14 amino acids. V lost 0 bases and J lost 5, with 12 bases in between. Germline CDR1 is SGHDT and CDR2 is YYEEEE.

CDR3 loop: CASSFLDRDVGNEQYF. CDR3 coding DNA: TGTGCCAGCAGCTTTCTGGACAGGGACGTCGGGAACGAGCAGTACTTC. The chain recombines TRBV5-6 with TRBJ2-7; 8 nucleotides line up with TRBD1. The CDR3 consists of 16 residues. Per germline, CDR1 SGHDT and CDR2 YYEEEE. The junction had 12 bases not matched to a gene; V was cut back by 2 bases and J by 5 bases.

The chain has TRBV2 and TRBJ2-5; 9 positions match TRBD2. Germline V CDR1 and CDR2: SNHLY, FYNNEI. V lost 8 bases to trimming and J lost 5 bases; unmatched junction nucleotides: 18. This CDR3 comprises 17 residues. CDR3 nucleotide sequence: TGTGCCAGCCGAGCGGGAGGAGGGACAGCCCGAGGGGAGACCCAGTACTTC. Encoded protein: CASRAGGGTARGETQYF. Full variable domain (rest looked up from reference TRBV2 and TRBJ2-5): EPEVTQTPSHQVTQMGQEVILRCVPISNHLYFYWYRQILGQKVEFLVSFYNNEISEKSEIFDDQFSVERPDGSNFTLKIRSTKLEDSAMYFCASRAGGGTARGETQYFGPGTRLLVL.

The chain couples TRBV6-5 to TRBJ1-2, with 12 bases lining up with TRBD1. With 8 bases clipped from V and 5 bases from J, the junction kept 6 bases outside the gene matches. CDR3 size: 14 residues. In germline, CDR1 is MNHEY, CDR2 SVGAGI. The CDR3 sequence: CASSRGQGAYGYTF. CDR3 DNA: TGTGCCAGCTCCCGGGGACAGGGGGCTTATGGCTACACCTTC.

The chain uses TRBV5-1 and TRBJ2-7; D perhaps matches TRBD1 (5 bases). V was clipped by 1 base and J by 6 bases, with 8 bases between them. CDR3 length: 12 residues. The germline V gene has CDR1 SGHRS and CDR2 YFSETQ. As DNA, the CDR3 is TGCGCCAGCAGCTTGCAAAGGGGCGAGCAGTACTTC. Protein: CASSLQRGEQYF.

V gene TRBV7-8 combines with J gene TRBJ2-5; TRBD2 aligns across 15 bases. The CDR3 consists of 14 residues. Germline V gene data show CDR1 as SGHVS and CDR2 as FQNEAQ. The ends lost 4 bases at V and 10 bases at J; junction bases unmatched: 4. CDR3 region: CASSSGLAGGHQYF. The CDR3, as DNA: TGTGCCAGCAGCTCGGGACTAGCGGGAGGCCACCAGTACTTC.

V gene TRBV7-9 combines with J gene TRBJ2-5; TRBD2 aligns across 8 bases. CDR1 is SEHNR, CDR2 FQNEAQ, per germline (reference sequence). J lost 5 bases, V lost 2 bases, and 7 bases had no gene match. CDR3 length: 15 residues. CDR3 coding DNA: TGTGCCAGCAGCTTACTCGCGGGGGGTTTGGAGACCCAGTACTTC. This codes for CASSLLAGGLETQYF.

The chain carries TRBV29-1 and TRBJ2-3, with D possibly TRBD1 on 5 matching bases. Germline V gene sequence: CDR1 SQVTM, CDR2 ANQGSEA. This CDR3 region has 12 residues. V shed 4 bases and J shed 5 bases, with 10 bases lying between them. CDR3: CSVAGARDTQYF. The CDR3, as DNA: TGCAGCGTTGCTGGGGCGAGAGATACGCAGTATTTT.

The chain joins TRBV6-6 to TRBJ2-7; D ambiguous. Germline assignment: CDR1 MNHNY and CDR2 SVGAGI (reference sequence). This CDR3 region has 13 residues. The ends were cut back, 2 bases at V and 5 bases at J, with 10 bases in the middle. Here the CDR3 reads CASSYGQMDEQYF. The CDR3, as DNA: TGTGCCAGCAGTTACGGGCAGATGGACGAGCAGTACTTC.

This sequence joins TRBV19 and TRBJ2-6, with a possible D match to TRBD2 (6 bases). CDR1 and CDR2 (germline): LNHDA, SQIVND (reference sequence). This CDR3 is built from 16 residues. V lost 5 bases and J lost 0, with 11 bases in between. This chain's CDR3 is CASSLGLNSGANVLTF. DNA of the CDR3: TGTGCCAGTAGTCTGGGACTGAACTCTGGGGCCAACGTCCTGACTTTC.

The CDR3: CASSRTGGESTEAFF. The DNA for the CDR3 is TGCGCCAGCAGTAGGACAGGGGGCGAGAGCACTGAAGCTTTCTTT. This chain links TRBV23-1 with TRBJ1-1; 11 bases align to TRBD1. TRBV23-1 is given ORF status, its function remaining uncertain. This CDR3 region has 15 residues. The junction had 6 bases not matched to a gene; V was cut back by 5 bases and J by 4 bases.

Only one count was recorded for this clone. The gene calls are TRBV10-3 and TRBJ1-5; D is perhaps TRBD1 (5 bases). Between the trimmed V and J ends, which lost 1 base and 0 bases, there was a span of 7 bases. The CDR3 has 15 residues. The V gene's germline CDR1 is ENHRY and CDR2 SYGVKD. CDR3: CAISEWGDSNQPQHF. DNA for the CDR3: TGTGCCATCAGTGAGTGGGGGGATAGCAATCAGCCCCAGCATTTT.

This clone appeared once. The chain recombines TRBV14 with TRBJ2-7; 7 nucleotides line up with TRBD2. V lost 4 bases, J lost 6 bases, and 3 bases stayed unmatched. Germline CDR1 SGHDN, CDR2 FVKESK. This CDR3 contains 12 residues. The CDR3 nucleotides read TGTGCCAGCAGCCCATGGGGGGGCGAGCAGTACTTC. As protein: CASSPWGGEQYF.

J is TRBJ2-7 and V is TRBV5-1; TRBD1 aligns across 7 bases. J was trimmed by 2 bases and V by 4 bases; bases with no gene match: 9. The germline V gene has CDR1 SGHRS and CDR2 YFSETQ. The CDR3 loop spans 15 amino acids. The chain's CDR3 is CASSPGTVAPYEQYF. CDR3 DNA sequence: TGCGCCAGCAGCCCTGGGACAGTCGCACCCTACGAGCAGTACTTC.

The CDR3 DNA is TGTGCCAGCAGCTTTAGGCGGGGGGAATCGGCGGATACGCAGTATTTT. Translating it yields CASSFRRGESADTQYF. The V and J genes are TRBV5-6 and TRBJ2-3, with TRBD2 matching 8 bases. CDR1 SGHDT and CDR2 YYEEEE come from the germline V gene. CDR3 size: 16 residues. With 2 bases clipped from V and 6 bases from J, the junction kept 11 bases outside the gene matches.

This clone was picked up one time. This sequence joins TRBV7-2 and TRBJ1-4; D might be TRBD1 (6 bases). Looked up from germline, CDR1 is SGHTA and CDR2 is FQGNSA. This CDR3 comprises 13 residues. V shed 3 bases and J shed 7 bases, with 9 bases lying between them. The chain's CDR3 is CASSLHRVEKLFF. Here the CDR3 DNA reads TGTGCCAGCAGCTTGCACAGGGTTGAAAAACTGTTTTTT. The variable domain in full, with the rest retrieved from reference TRBV7-2 and TRBJ1-4, is GAGVSQSPSNKVTEKGKDVELRCDPISGHTALYWYRQSLGQGLEFLIYFQGNSAPDKSGLPSDRFSAERTGGSVSTLTIQRTQQEDSAVYLCASSLHRVEKLFFGSGTQLSVL.

The gene calls are TRBV5-5 and TRBJ2-7; 7 nucleotides agree with TRBD1. In germline, CDR1 is SGHKS, CDR2 YYEKEE (reference sequence). V shed 3 bases, J shed 5 bases, and the junction held 5 bases outside the gene matches. CDR3 length: 13 amino acids. The CDR3 DNA sequence: TGTGCCAGCAGCTCCGACAGGGCTAACGAGCAGTACTTC. It yields the protein CASSSDRANEQYF.

The rearrangement joins TRBV2 to TRBJ1-6; maybe TRBD1 (5 bases). This CDR3 is 12 amino acids long. V lost 8 bases and J 5 bases, leaving 7 bases between the germline ends. Germline V gene sequence: CDR1 SNHLY, CDR2 FYNNEI. DNA for the CDR3: TGTGCCAGCGACAGAGATAATTCACCCCTCCACTTT. It translates to CASDRDNSPLHF.

The CDR3 DNA reads as TGTGCCAGCAGTTACTATGATAGCGGGGTCGGAGAGACCCAGTACTTC. It codes for CASSYYDSGVGETQYF. The chain uses TRBV6-6 and TRBJ2-5, with 8 positions matching TRBD2. This CDR3 is 16 amino acids long. Trimming cost V 1 base and J 4 bases; bases outside gene matches: 8. In germline, CDR1 is MNHNY, CDR2 SVGAGI (reference sequence).

V is TRBV19 and J is TRBJ1-1, with unresolved D. The CDR3 has 14 amino acids. V lost 9 bases and J 4 bases, leaving 18 bases between the germline ends. Germline loops: CDR1 LNHDA, CDR2 SQIVND (reference sequence). The CDR3 DNA follows: TGTGCCAGCCAATGGACGGCGGGTGGCACTGAAGCTTTCTTT. It encodes CASQWTAGGTEAFF.

This clone was recorded only once. V gene TRBV30 combines with J gene TRBJ1-1; D unclear. Germline CDR1 GTSNPN, CDR2 SVGIG (reference sequence). The V end lost 0 bases, the J end lost 0 bases, and 5 bases lay between the germline ends. This CDR3 has 13 amino acids. The CDR3 nucleotides are TGTGCCTGGAGTGTACTTATGAACACTGAAGCTTTCTTT. Its translation is CAWSVLMNTEAFF.

The chain joins TRBV27 to TRBJ1-6, with 7 nucleotides matching TRBD1. CDR1 is MNHEY, CDR2 SMNVEV, per germline (reference sequence). The V segment lost 7 bases and the J segment 7 bases; nucleotides outside the gene matches: 13. The length of the CDR3 is 16 residues. Written as DNA, the CDR3 is TGTGCCAGCACCTTGGGAGCCGGGACAGCAAATTCACCCCTCCACTTT. Amino acid sequence: CASTLGAGTANSPLHF.

The rearrangement links TRBV7-2 to TRBJ1-2; D is possibly TRBD1 (5 bases). Germline V gives CDR1 SGHTA, CDR2 FQGNSA. Trimming cost V 4 bases and J 8 bases, with 14 bases left between them. The length of the CDR3 is 13 residues. The CDR3 loop reads CASSSDRVKGYTF. The CDR3, as DNA: TGTGCCAGCAGCTCCGACAGAGTAAAGGGCTACACCTTC.

This clone was seen a single time. The V call is TRBV5-8, the J call TRBJ2-5, with 8 bases fitting TRBD1. Germline CDR1 is SGHTS and CDR2 is YDEGEE. The V and J ends lost 4 bases and 9 bases, in that order; junction bases with no gene match: 11. CDR3 length equals 14 residues. In DNA, the CDR3 is TGTGCCAGCAGCCCCCGGACAGGGAGGCAGGCCCAGTACTTC. This gives the protein CASSPRTGRQAQYF.

The chain links TRBV7-6 to TRBJ1-5; possible D gene TRBD1, 6 bases. CDR1 and CDR2 (germline): SGHVS, FNYEAQ. The V and J ends lost 5 bases and 0 bases respectively, with 32 bases between them. This CDR3 is 22 amino acids long. The DNA of the CDR3 is TGTGCCAGCAGCGCCCAGACTCGCCAAGACAGGTATAATCCATATAGCAATCAGCCCCAGCATTTT. Translation gives CASSAQTRQDRYNPYSNQPQHF. Full variable domain (rest looked up from reference TRBV7-6 and TRBJ1-5): GAGVSQSPRYKVTKRGQDVALRCDPISGHVSLYWYRQALGQGPEFLTYFNYEAQQDKSGLPNDRFSAERPEGSISTLTIQRTEQRDSAMYRCASSAQTRQDRYNPYSNQPQHFGDGTRLSIL.